The 18 T cell receptor beta chains below come from one sample, sequenced in a study of identifying expanded T cells in peripheral blood. The table came from immunoSEQ multiplex PCR; TCRdb's copy has only in-frame clones and leaves some out. Of more than 80,000 clones detected, around 89% appear once; the ten largest clones hold 4%. Sequenced material: blood. The source of these receptors is a person between 18 and 75 years old in good health.

V and J are TRBV5-1 and TRBJ2-7, with TRBD1 matching 8 bases. Germline CDR1 is SGHRS and CDR2 is YFSETQ. V shed 1 base and J 5 bases; nucleotides not matched to a gene: 5. The CDR3 has 14 amino acids. DNA of the CDR3: TGCGCCAGCAGCTTGACAGGGGGTAGGGACGAGCAGTACTTC. It yields the protein CASSLTGGRDEQYF.

In nucleotides, the CDR3 is TGTGCCAGTACTATGCCCGGGACAGGGGCGCTACGTGGCTACACCTTC. It is translated as CASTMPGTGALRGYTF. The V gene is TRBV19, the J gene TRBJ1-2, with 10 positions matching TRBD1. This CDR3 has 16 residues. The germline V gene has CDR1 LNHDA and CDR2 SQIVND (reference sequence). The V segment lost 7 bases and the J segment 7 bases; nucleotides outside the gene matches: 15. Drawing the rest from reference TRBV19 and TRBJ1-2, the complete variable domain is DGGITQSPKYLFRKEGQNVTLSCEQNLNHDAMYWYRQDPGQGLRLIYYSQIVNDFQKGDIAEGYSVSREKKESFPLTVTSAQKNPTAFYLCASTMPGTGALRGYTFGSGTRLTVV.

The V gene is TRBV5-1, the J gene TRBJ2-7, with D possibly TRBD2 on 6 matching bases. This CDR3 is built from 14 residues. Germline loops: CDR1 SGHRS, CDR2 YFSETQ. V gave up 5 bases and J gave up 2 bases, with 14 bases separating them. The CDR3 DNA reads as TGCGCCAGCAGACAGCCGGGACTTACCTACGAGCAGTACTTC. It specifies CASRQPGLTYEQYF.

This chain uses TRBV19 with TRBJ1-4; D might be TRBD1 (6 bases). CDR3 size: 15 residues. V shed 5 bases and J shed 8 bases, with 18 bases lying between them. Looked up from germline, CDR1 is LNHDA and CDR2 is SQIVND (reference sequence). CDR3 loop: CASSPDRSRREKLFF. In DNA form, the CDR3 reads TGTGCCAGTAGTCCCGACAGGTCACGGAGGGAAAAACTGTTTTTT.

The chain combines TRBV10-3 with TRBJ2-7; D gene uncertain. Per germline, CDR1 ENHRY and CDR2 SYGVKD. This CDR3 has 13 amino acids. Trimming took off 10 bases at V and 6 bases at J, with 19 bases between the two ends. The DNA for the CDR3 is TGTGCCACCTTACCGGGTGCCCCTTTCGAGCAGTACTTC. As protein: CATLPGAPFEQYF.

The V and J genes are TRBV7-9 and TRBJ2-7; D might be TRBD1 (5 bases). Germline loops: CDR1 SEHNR, CDR2 FQNEAQ (reference sequence). This CDR3 has 17 amino acids. Trimming took 1 base from V and 2 from J, leaving 18 bases between them. CDR3 nucleotides: TGTGCCAGCAGCTTAGTGGGGCACCCGACTGGGGCCTACGAGCAGTACTTC. Translating gives CASSLVGHPTGAYEQYF.

The chain is built from TRBV19 and TRBJ1-2, with D unclear. Germline lookup yields CDR1 LNHDA and CDR2 SQIVND (reference sequence). V was clipped by 1 base and J by 2 bases, with 8 bases between them. The CDR3 length is 14 residues. CDR3 loop: CASSIGGKNYGYTF. In nucleotides, the CDR3 is TGTGCCAGTAGTATAGGAGGCAAAAACTATGGCTACACCTTC.

The V and J genes are TRBV5-6 and TRBJ2-7, with D perhaps assigned TRBD1 or TRBD2 (5 bases each). V dropped 10 bases and J dropped 6 bases, with 17 bases sitting between them. CDR1 and CDR2 (germline): SGHDT, YYEEEE. The CDR3 extends over 12 amino acids. CDR3 DNA sequence: TGTGCCGGCGACTATTCTGGGGGCGAGCAGTACTTC. Protein product: CAGDYSGGEQYF.

The chain links TRBV19 to TRBJ1-2, with 9 bases that match TRBD1. Germline CDR1 is LNHDA and CDR2 is SQIVND (reference sequence). The J segment lost 3 bases and the V segment lost 5 bases, leaving 7 bases of the junction unmatched. This CDR3 is built from 15 residues. The CDR3 loop reads CASSHSQGADYGYTF. Here the CDR3 DNA reads TGTGCCAGTAGTCACTCACAGGGGGCGGACTATGGCTACACCTTC.

The chain uses TRBV9 and TRBJ2-7, with 7 bases aligning to TRBD2. Germline V gives CDR1 SGDLS, CDR2 YYNGEE. CDR3 size: 16 residues. V lost 4 bases, J lost 0 bases, and 10 bases stayed unmatched. The CDR3 coding sequence is TGTGCCAGCAGCCCCTCCGGGAGGACGAACTCCTACGAGCAGTACTTC. Its protein product is CASSPSGRTNSYEQYF.

The V and J genes are TRBV9 and TRBJ1-2; the D gene is possibly TRBD1 (5 bases). V lost 0 bases and J 2 bases, leaving 11 bases between the germline ends. Germline V gene sequence: CDR1 SGDLS, CDR2 YYNGEE. CDR3 length: 15 amino acids. The chain's CDR3 is CASSVGLGENYGYTF. The CDR3 coding sequence is TGTGCCAGCAGCGTAGGTCTAGGGGAGAACTATGGCTACACCTTC. The variable domain in full, with the rest retrieved from reference TRBV9 and TRBJ1-2, is DSGVTQTPKHLITATGQRVTLRCSPRSGDLSVYWYQQSLDQGLQFLIQYYNGEERAKGNILERFSAQQFPDLHSELNLSSLELGDSALYFCASSVGLGENYGYTFGSGTRLTVV.

V gene TRBV9 combines with J gene TRBJ2-5; D not resolved. Germline V lookup: CDR1 SGDLS, CDR2 YYNGEE. This CDR3 has 13 residues. The V end was cut by 0 bases, the J end by 2 bases, with 5 bases between. The chain's CDR3 is CASSVALQETQYF. As DNA, the CDR3 is TGTGCCAGCAGCGTAGCTCTGCAAGAGACCCAGTACTTC.

The chain couples TRBV9 to TRBJ2-2; TRBD2 matches 10 bases. The trim removed 1 base at V and 8 bases at J, leaving 17 bases unmatched. Per germline, CDR1 SGDLS and CDR2 YYNGEE. The CDR3 loop spans 19 amino acids. Here the CDR3 DNA reads TGTGCCAGCAGCGTAAGCGGACTAGCGGAATTTCAGTTATCGGGGGAGCTGTTTTTT. Translation gives CASSVSGLAEFQLSGELFF.

The chain carries TRBV5-1 and TRBJ2-3; tentatively, D is TRBD1 (6 bases). Trimming left V 5 bases short and J 5 bases short, with 15 bases between. Germline loops: CDR1 SGHRS, CDR2 YFSETQ. The CDR3 loop spans 14 amino acids. The DNA of the CDR3 is TGCGCCAGCAGTGGGACAAAGTCAAGAGATACGCAGTATTTT. Translation: CASSGTKSRDTQYF.

The V and J genes are TRBV6-5 and TRBJ2-7; 8 bases are shared with TRBD2. This CDR3 is built from 14 residues. Germline V CDR1 and CDR2: MNHEY, SVGAGI. The V gene end was trimmed by 0 bases and the J gene end by 7 bases; junction bases not matched to a gene: 5. CDR3 nucleotide sequence: TGTGCCAGCAGTTACTCGCGGGGGGCCGGAGAGCAGTACTTC. This translates into CASSYSRGAGEQYF.

J is TRBJ1-1 and V is TRBV10-3; 7 bases agree with TRBD1. The CDR3 length is 13 residues. J lost 2 bases, V lost 11 bases, and 8 bases had no gene match. Germline V lookup: CDR1 ENHRY, CDR2 SYGVKD. The CDR3 here is CAATGEGNTEAFF. CDR3 sequence (DNA): TGTGCCGCCACAGGGGAGGGTAACACTGAAGCTTTCTTT.

V is TRBV5-4 and J is TRBJ1-5, with TRBD1 as a possible D gene (6 bases). The CDR3 is made up of 14 amino acids. CDR1 is SGHNT and CDR2 is YYREEE in the germline V gene (reference sequence). Trimming left V 2 bases short and J 5 bases short, with 11 bases between. The DNA of the CDR3 is TGTGCCAGCAGCTTTGGGGCAGGGGATCAGCCCCAGCATTTT. It encodes CASSFGAGDQPQHF.

This CDR3 reads CASSLQGNNYGYTF. In DNA form, the CDR3 reads TGTGCCAGCAGTTTGCAGGGAAATAACTATGGCTACACCTTC. This sequence joins TRBV28 and TRBJ1-2, with D perhaps matching TRBD1 (5 bases). Germline CDR1 and CDR2: MDHEN and SYDVKM. The V end was cut by 3 bases, the J end by 1 base, with 9 bases between. The CDR3 has 14 amino acids.